Shown below are 14 T cell receptor beta chains from a single sample sequenced in a study of cytomegalovirus exposure and HLA in healthy donors. Method: immunoSEQ multiplex PCR; TCRdb's copy keeps in-frame clones and lacks some. The data hold hundreds of thousands of clones, with over 75% observed a single time. The specimen was PBMCs. The source of these receptors is a young man in good health and CMV-seropositive.

This rearrangement joins TRBV18 to TRBJ1-2, with 7 bases identical to TRBD1. V trimming: 4 bases; J trimming: 3 bases; junction bases outside the gene matches: 5. CDR3 length: 14 amino acids. Germline V lookup: CDR1 KGHSH, CDR2 LQKENI. CDR3 in amino acids: CASSRTGLDYGYTF. For the CDR3, the DNA is TGTGCCAGCTCACGGACAGGACTTGACTATGGCTACACCTTC.

The chain employs TRBV5-1 and TRBJ2-7, with 8 bases lining up with TRBD2. This CDR3 has 15 residues. With V trimmed by 3 bases and J by 0 bases, 5 bases remained unmatched. The germline V gene has CDR1 SGHRS and CDR2 YFSETQ. CDR3 amino acids: CASSYRGGLSYEQYF. The DNA of the CDR3 is TGCGCCAGCAGCTACCGGGGGGGACTCTCCTACGAGCAGTACTTC.

This clone appeared many times. Distinct nucleotide sequences in the sample also encode this CDR3. The chain joins TRBV7-9 to TRBJ2-5; 11 nucleotides match TRBD1. Germline lookup yields CDR1 SEHNR and CDR2 FQNEAQ (reference sequence). Germline trimming cut 5 bases from V and 4 bases from J; bases unmatched to any gene: 3. The CDR3 sequence is 14 residues long. CDR3 residues: CASSRTGGRETQYF. CDR3 coding DNA: TGTGCCAGCAGCCGGACAGGGGGCAGAGAGACCCAGTACTTC.

The rearrangement links TRBV15 to TRBJ2-7; D may be TRBD1 (6 bases). Germline values: CDR1 LNHNV, CDR2 YYDKDF (reference sequence). V was clipped by 8 bases and J by 2 bases, with 13 bases between them. This CDR3 comprises 13 residues. CDR3 sequence: CATRRGQTYEQYF. The CDR3 DNA is TGTGCCACCCGCCGAGGACAGACCTACGAGCAGTACTTC.

The chain uses TRBV6-6 and TRBJ2-5; tentatively, D is TRBD1 (5 bases). The CDR3 spans 14 residues. V dropped 7 bases and J dropped 4 bases, with 16 bases sitting between them. CDR1 MNHNY and CDR2 SVGAGI come from the germline V gene (reference sequence). The chain's CDR3 is CASTDTTKGETQYF. The CDR3 nucleotides read TGTGCCAGCACGGACACCACGAAGGGAGAGACCCAGTACTTC.

The DNA for the CDR3 is TGTGCCAGCAGTTTAGGACTAGCGGGAGTTGGAGATACGCAGTATTTT. This gives the protein CASSLGLAGVGDTQYF. This sequence joins TRBV6-5 and TRBJ2-3; 13 nucleotides agree with TRBD2. CDR3 size: 16 residues. CDR1 MNHEY and CDR2 SVGAGI come from the germline V gene. With 4 bases clipped from V and 5 bases from J, the junction kept 6 bases outside the gene matches.

This clone was found a few times. This chain joins TRBV19 and TRBJ1-2; 10 bases map to TRBD1. The junction had 7 bases not matched to a gene; V was cut back by 7 bases and J by 8 bases. The CDR3 loop spans 13 amino acids. The germline gives CDR1 LNHDA, CDR2 SQIVND (reference sequence). The CDR3 DNA sequence: TGTGCCAGTATCGGGACAGGGGTAGTCGGCTACACCTTC. Translated: CASIGTGVVGYTF.

V and J are TRBV7-6 and TRBJ2-5; possible D gene TRBD2, 5 bases. The ends were cut back, 5 bases at V and 5 bases at J, with 21 bases in the middle. Germline V CDR1 and CDR2: SGHVS, FNYEAQ. There are 16 residues in the CDR3. In DNA form, the CDR3 reads TGTGCCAGCAGCCCATCAGGAGGTGCGATCCGTGAGACCCAGTACTTC. Encoded protein: CASSPSGGAIRETQYF.

This clone was detected once. The V and J genes are TRBV13 and TRBJ2-1; D might be TRBD1 (7 bases). This CDR3 has 15 residues. Trimming took 5 bases from V and 6 from J, leaving 17 bases between them. Per the germline V gene, CDR1 is PRHDT and CDR2 is FYEKMQ (reference sequence). DNA for the CDR3: TGTGCCAGCAGCCCTCGCAGGGGGGTCCGCAATGAGCAGTTCTTC. Its translation is CASSPRRGVRNEQFF. The whole variable domain, remainder taken from reference TRBV13 and TRBJ2-1, is AAGVIQSPRHLIKEKRETATLKCYPIPRHDTVYWYQQGPGQDPQFLISFYEKMQSDKGSIPDRFSAQQFSDYHSELNMSSLELGDSALYFCASSPRRGVRNEQFFGPGTRLTVL.

This chain uses TRBV6-6 with TRBJ2-7; a possible D gene is TRBD1 (6 bases). The length of the CDR3 is 13 residues. Germline V gene data show CDR1 as MNHNY and CDR2 as SVGAGI (reference sequence). Trimming shortened V by 5 bases and J by 1 base, and 9 bases separated the two germline ends. In DNA form, the CDR3 reads TGTGCCAGCAGTCCTACAGGGTCCTACGAGCAGTACTTC. Its translation is CASSPTGSYEQYF.

In the case of this clone: Other nucleotide sequences from this sample produce the same CDR3. The chain carries TRBV5-1 and TRBJ1-5; no reliable D call. This CDR3 region has 13 residues. Germline V gives CDR1 SGHRS, CDR2 YFSETQ. Trimming shortened V by 0 bases and J by 4 bases, and 5 bases separated the two germline ends. In DNA, the CDR3 is TGCGCCAGCAGCTTGGGTCAGAATCAGCCCCAGCATTTT. This encodes CASSLGQNQPQHF.

Comments on this clone: The same CDR3 can be traced to other DNA sequences in this sample. This chain links TRBV7-2 with TRBJ1-5; D not resolved. The CDR3 runs 12 residues. Trimming stripped 3 bases from V and 2 bases from J, with 2 bases between. Germline assignment: CDR1 SGHTA and CDR2 FQGNSA. CDR3 in amino acids: CASSLGNQPQHF. The CDR3 DNA is TGTGCCAGCAGCTTGGGCAATCAGCCCCAGCATTTT. Full variable domain (rest looked up from reference TRBV7-2 and TRBJ1-5): GAGVSQSPSNKVTEKGKDVELRCDPISGHTALYWYRQSLGQGLEFLIYFQGNSAPDKSGLPSDRFSAERTGGSVSTLTIQRTQQEDSAVYLCASSLGNQPQHFGDGTRLSIL.

The chain is built from TRBV28 and TRBJ1-1, with a possible D match to TRBD1 (5 bases). Germline CDR1 and CDR2: MDHEN and SYDVKM. Trimming took off 5 bases at V and 6 bases at J, with 22 bases between the two ends. The CDR3 runs to 16 residues. The CDR3, as DNA: TGTGCCAGCAGTCGCCGCGGCTTCGGGGCCGGGGCTGAAGCTTTCTTT. Residues: CASSRRGFGAGAEAFF.

The chain combines TRBV25-1 with TRBJ2-3; 11 bases are a match to TRBD1. The ends lost 0 bases at V and 4 bases at J; junction bases unmatched: 9. Germline-derived CDR1 and CDR2 are MGHDK and SYGVNS. This CDR3 comprises 18 residues. The CDR3 sequence is CASSEYSRTGGSPDTQYF. CDR3 DNA: TGTGCCAGCAGTGAATATTCCCGGACAGGGGGCAGTCCAGATACGCAGTATTTT.